The 18 T cell receptor beta chains in this list originate from one sample, sequenced in a study of STAT5B mutations in CD4+ large granular lymphocyte leukemia. TCRdb's copy holds only in-frame clones and misses some; the assay was immunoSEQ multiplex PCR. The sample lists more than 40,000 clones, roughly 80% occurring once. The sample consisted of CD4+ T cells from blood buffy coats. The receptor source for this set is a human donor in good health.

The CDR3: CASSSIRSGSRYEQYF. CDR3 nucleotides: TGTGCCAGCAGCTCCATCCGTAGCGGGAGTCGATACGAGCAGTACTTC. The chain uses TRBV21-1 and TRBJ2-7; TRBD2, as called in the table, went unchecked against the DNA. TRBV21-1 is a listed pseudogene. This CDR3 spans 16 amino acids.

This chain links TRBV6-4 with TRBJ2-1; 9 positions match TRBD2. This CDR3 has 15 amino acids. Germline CDR1 and CDR2: MRHNA and SNTAGT. The J segment lost 4 bases and the V segment lost 6 bases, leaving 7 bases of the junction unmatched. The CDR3 region is CASSQTSGAYNEQFF. Written as DNA, the CDR3 is TGTGCCAGCAGCCAGACTAGCGGAGCTTACAATGAGCAGTTCTTC.

V usage is TRBV18 and J usage is TRBJ1-1; TRBD1 matches at 8 bases. The CDR3 has 17 amino acids. The V gene end was trimmed by 6 bases and the J gene end by 2 bases; junction bases not matched to a gene: 14. CDR1 is KGHSH, CDR2 LQKENI, per germline. CDR3 in amino acids: CASSPPVQGVFNTEAFF. The CDR3 region has the DNA TGTGCCAGCTCGCCCCCGGTACAGGGGGTTTTCAACACTGAAGCTTTCTTT.

The gene calls are TRBV7-2 and TRBJ2-5; D is ambiguous. Trimming shortened V by 4 bases and J by 4 bases, and 16 bases separated the two germline ends. The CDR3 sequence is 15 residues long. CDR1 is SGHTA, CDR2 FQGNSA, per germline. In DNA, the CDR3 is TGTGCCAGCAGCTCCTTTAGAGCGAAGGTAGAGACCCAGTACTTC. Protein product: CASSSFRAKVETQYF.

This rearrangement joins TRBV2 to TRBJ2-7, with TRBD1 matching 8 bases. Germline V CDR1 and CDR2: SNHLY, FYNNEI. After removal of 7 bases from V and 0 bases from J, the junction contained 8 bases not matched to a gene. The CDR3 contains 15 residues. The CDR3 DNA is TGTGCCAGCAACCTTCGACAGGGGAGCTCCTACGAGCAGTACTTC. Translated, it gives CASNLRQGSSYEQYF.

The CDR3 nucleotides read TGTGCCAGCAGCTTAAAGGGGGGGGCTCAGCCCCAGCATTTT. Its protein product is CASSLKGGAQPQHF. This chain links TRBV7-2 with TRBJ1-5, with D possibly being TRBD1 (6 bases). This CDR3 has 14 amino acids. Germline lookup yields CDR1 SGHTA and CDR2 FQGNSA. Between the trimmed V and J ends, which lost 2 bases and 6 bases, there was a span of 11 bases.

The chain employs TRBV18 and TRBJ1-3, with no clear D. This CDR3 has 15 amino acids. Germline V gives CDR1 KGHSH, CDR2 LQKENI. V was shortened by 4 bases and J by 0 bases, with 10 bases between the two germline ends. The CDR3 DNA sequence: TGTGCCAGCTCACGGAATGGCGGCTCTGGAAACACCATATATTTT. This sequence encodes CASSRNGGSGNTIYF.

The rearrangement links TRBV7-9 to TRBJ2-2; D unresolved. The germline gives CDR1 SEHNR, CDR2 FQNEAQ (reference sequence). The germline V and J ends were trimmed by 3 bases and 6 bases, with 2 bases remaining between them. This CDR3 region has 11 residues. The DNA of the CDR3 is TGTGCCAGCAGCTTCGCCGGGGAGCTGTTTTTT. Protein sequence: CASSFAGELFF.

V and J are TRBV10-1 and TRBJ2-5; 9 positions agree with TRBD1. Germline V gives CDR1 WNHNN, CDR2 SYGVQD (reference sequence). Trimming at V came to 7 bases and at J to 5 bases, leaving 11 bases not matched to a gene. CDR3 length equals 15 residues. CDR3 nucleotide sequence: TGCGCCAGCATCTGGGACAGGGTGCAGGGGGAGACCCAGTACTTC. Its translation is CASIWDRVQGETQYF.

The chain links TRBV2 to TRBJ2-5; 9 bases line up with TRBD1. The V and J ends lost 2 bases and 0 bases, in that order; junction bases with no gene match: 10. There are 18 residues in the CDR3. Germline lookup yields CDR1 SNHLY and CDR2 FYNNEI. CDR3: CASSELFDGTGYQETQYF. The DNA for the CDR3 is TGTGCCAGCAGTGAACTTTTTGATGGGACAGGGTACCAAGAGACCCAGTACTTC.

This chain uses TRBV10-3 with TRBJ1-2; 7 nucleotides agree with TRBD1. The V gene end was trimmed by 6 bases and the J gene end by 7 bases; junction bases not matched to a gene: 8. The CDR3 contains 13 residues. From germline, CDR1 is ENHRY and CDR2 SYGVKD. The CDR3 loop is CAIRVDRDGGYTF. CDR3 bases: TGTGCCATCAGGGTAGACAGGGATGGTGGCTACACCTTC.

The J gene is TRBJ2-3, the V gene TRBV4-1, with 11 bases identical to TRBD1. Germline assignment: CDR1 MGHRA and CDR2 YSYEKL. The V segment lost 1 base and the J segment 7 bases; nucleotides outside the gene matches: 7. The CDR3 loop spans 16 amino acids. Here the CDR3 reads CASSQGRTGGSNTQYF. The CDR3 nucleotides read TGCGCCAGCAGCCAAGGGAGGACAGGGGGCTCAAATACGCAGTATTTT.

This clone has a single count. The chain couples TRBV9 to TRBJ1-1; no definite D call. The length of the CDR3 is 12 residues. The germline gives CDR1 SGDLS, CDR2 YYNGEE. V lost 5 bases and J 8 bases, leaving 13 bases between the germline ends. CDR3 in amino acids: CASRPFREEAFF. CDR3 nucleotide sequence: TGTGCCAGCAGACCGTTCCGCGAGGAAGCTTTCTTT.

This chain joins TRBV27 and TRBJ2-2; D unclear. The CDR3 totals 15 residues. The V end was cut by 1 base, the J end by 7 bases, with 13 bases between. Germline CDR1 is MNHEY and CDR2 is SMNVEV (reference sequence). The CDR3 reads CASSLWAERSGELFF. DNA of the CDR3: TGTGCCAGCAGTTTATGGGCCGAACGTAGCGGGGAGCTGTTTTTT.

This clone appeared a few times. The rearrangement joins TRBV28 to TRBJ1-2; 9 bases line up with TRBD1. V lost 4 bases, J lost 8 bases, and 8 bases stayed unmatched. Germline loops: CDR1 MDHEN, CDR2 SYDVKM. There are 14 residues in the CDR3. CDR3: CASSYNRGPEGYTF. In nucleotides, the CDR3 is TGTGCCAGCAGTTACAACAGGGGGCCGGAGGGCTACACCTTC.

This clone was seen a handful of times. The chain links TRBV2 to TRBJ2-2; 7 bases match TRBD2. The germline gives CDR1 SNHLY, CDR2 FYNNEI. The CDR3 has 15 residues. J was trimmed by 5 bases and V by 7 bases; bases with no gene match: 10. The CDR3 sequence is CASTRREGWTGELFF. CDR3 DNA: TGTGCCAGCACTAGGAGGGAGGGTTGGACCGGGGAGCTGTTTTTT.

The V and J genes are TRBV29-1 and TRBJ1-2; possible D gene TRBD1, 6 bases. The germline gives CDR1 SQVTM, CDR2 ANQGSEA. V lost 0 bases and J lost 2, with 10 bases in between. This CDR3 is 14 amino acids long. DNA for the CDR3: TGCAGCGTTGAAGATACAGGGCAAAACTATGGCTACACCTTC. Its protein product is CSVEDTGQNYGYTF.

This rearrangement joins TRBV5-1 to TRBJ1-1; D perhaps matches TRBD1 (6 bases). CDR3 length: 14 amino acids. V was pared by 4 bases and J by 3 bases, with 13 bases between. Germline loops: CDR1 SGHRS, CDR2 YFSETQ. The CDR3 region has the DNA TGCGCCAGCAGCACGGGGGCGCGGGACACTGAAGCTTTCTTT. This codes for CASSTGARDTEAFF.